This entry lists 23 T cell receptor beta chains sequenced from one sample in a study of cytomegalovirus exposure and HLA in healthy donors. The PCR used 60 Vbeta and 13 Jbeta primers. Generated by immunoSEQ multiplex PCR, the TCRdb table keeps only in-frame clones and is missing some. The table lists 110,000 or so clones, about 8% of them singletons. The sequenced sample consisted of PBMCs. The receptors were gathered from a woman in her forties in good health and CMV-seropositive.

The DNA of the CDR3 is TGTGCCATCAGTGGACGACAGGGGGACGAGCAGTTCTTC. Residues: CAISGRQGDEQFF. The chain employs TRBV10-3 and TRBJ2-1; 9 nucleotides line up with TRBD1. Germline trimming cut 4 bases from V and 10 bases from J; bases unmatched to any gene: 5. There are 13 residues in the CDR3. Germline V gives CDR1 ENHRY, CDR2 SYGVKD.

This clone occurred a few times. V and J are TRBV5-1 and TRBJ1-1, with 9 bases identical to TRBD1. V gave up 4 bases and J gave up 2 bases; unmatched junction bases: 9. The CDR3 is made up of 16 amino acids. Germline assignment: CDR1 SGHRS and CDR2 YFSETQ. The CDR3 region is CASSLPLTGGNTEAFF. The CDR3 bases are TGCGCCAGCAGCCTGCCTCTTACAGGGGGCAACACTGAAGCTTTCTTT.

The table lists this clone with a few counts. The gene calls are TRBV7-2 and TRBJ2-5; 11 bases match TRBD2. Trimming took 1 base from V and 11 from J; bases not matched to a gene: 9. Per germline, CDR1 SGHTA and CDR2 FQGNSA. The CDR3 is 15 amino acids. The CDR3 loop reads CASSLEGSGGAKQYF. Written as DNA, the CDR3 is TGTGCCAGCAGCTTAGAGGGTAGCGGGGGGGCCAAGCAGTACTTC.

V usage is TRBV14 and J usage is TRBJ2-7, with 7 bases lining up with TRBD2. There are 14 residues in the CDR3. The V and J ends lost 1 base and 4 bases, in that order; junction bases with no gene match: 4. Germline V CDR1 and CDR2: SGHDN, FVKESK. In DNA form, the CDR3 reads TGTGCCAGCAGCCAAGGAACGGGAGGTTACGAGCAGTACTTC. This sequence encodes CASSQGTGGYEQYF.

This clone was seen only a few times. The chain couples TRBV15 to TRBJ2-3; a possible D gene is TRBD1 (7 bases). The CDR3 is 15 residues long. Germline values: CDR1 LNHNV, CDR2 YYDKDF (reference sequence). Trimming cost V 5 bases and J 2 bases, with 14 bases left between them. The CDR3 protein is CATSAGQQDTDTQYF. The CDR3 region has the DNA TGTGCCACCAGCGCGGGACAGCAAGACACAGATACGCAGTATTTT. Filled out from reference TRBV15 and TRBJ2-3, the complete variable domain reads DAMVIQNPRYQVTQFGKPVTLSCSQTLNHNVMYWYQQKSSQAPKLLFHYYDKDFNNEADTPDNFQSRRPNTSFCFLDIRSPGLGDTAMYLCATSAGQQDTDTQYFGPGTRLTVL.

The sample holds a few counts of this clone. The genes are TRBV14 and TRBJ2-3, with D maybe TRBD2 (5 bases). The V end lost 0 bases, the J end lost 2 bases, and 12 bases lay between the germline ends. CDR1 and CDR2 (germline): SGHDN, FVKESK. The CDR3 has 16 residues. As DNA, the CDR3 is TGTGCCAGCAGCCAAGAGGTAGGACTTCACACAGATACGCAGTATTTT. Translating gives CASSQEVGLHTDTQYF.

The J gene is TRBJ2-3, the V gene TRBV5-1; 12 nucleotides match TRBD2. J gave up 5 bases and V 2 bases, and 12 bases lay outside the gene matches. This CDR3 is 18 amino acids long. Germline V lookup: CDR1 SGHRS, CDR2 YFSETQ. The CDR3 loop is CASSFVELAGGRGDTQYF. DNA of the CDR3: TGCGCCAGCAGCTTTGTTGAACTAGCGGGGGGCCGGGGAGATACGCAGTATTTT.

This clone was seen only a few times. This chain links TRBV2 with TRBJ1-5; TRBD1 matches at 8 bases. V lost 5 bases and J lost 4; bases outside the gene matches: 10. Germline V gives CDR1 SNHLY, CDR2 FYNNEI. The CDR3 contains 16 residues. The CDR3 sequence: CASSLFRQGSNQPQHF. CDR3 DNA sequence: TGTGCCAGCAGTCTTTTTCGACAGGGGTCAAATCAGCCCCAGCATTTT.

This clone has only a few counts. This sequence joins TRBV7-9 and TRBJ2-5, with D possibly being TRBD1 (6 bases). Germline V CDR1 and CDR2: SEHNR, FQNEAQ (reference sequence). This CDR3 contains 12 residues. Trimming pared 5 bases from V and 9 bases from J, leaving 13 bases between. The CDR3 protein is CASSPQGWAQYF. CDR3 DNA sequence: TGTGCCAGCAGCCCGCAGGGGTGGGCCCAGTACTTC.

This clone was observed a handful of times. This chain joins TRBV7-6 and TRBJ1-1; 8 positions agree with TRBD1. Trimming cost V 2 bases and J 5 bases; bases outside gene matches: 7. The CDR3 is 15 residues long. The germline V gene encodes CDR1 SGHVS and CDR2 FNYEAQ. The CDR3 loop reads CASSLPGGQVTEAFF. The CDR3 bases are TGTGCCAGCAGCTTACCCGGGGGACAGGTAACTGAAGCTTTCTTT.

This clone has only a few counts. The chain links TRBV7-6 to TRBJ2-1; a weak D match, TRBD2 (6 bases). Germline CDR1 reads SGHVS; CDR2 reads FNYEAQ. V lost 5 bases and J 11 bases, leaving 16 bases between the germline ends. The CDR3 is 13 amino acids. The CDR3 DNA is TGTGCCAGCAGCCTCCCGGAGGGGTCCCAGCAGTTCTTC. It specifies CASSLPEGSQQFF.

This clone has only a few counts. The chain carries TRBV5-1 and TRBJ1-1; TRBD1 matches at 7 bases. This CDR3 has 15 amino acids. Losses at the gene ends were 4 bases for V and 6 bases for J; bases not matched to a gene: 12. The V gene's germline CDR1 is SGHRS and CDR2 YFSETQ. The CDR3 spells CASSPETGRISEAFF. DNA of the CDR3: TGCGCCAGCAGCCCGGAGACAGGGAGGATATCTGAAGCTTTCTTT.

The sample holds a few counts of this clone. The DNA for the CDR3 is TGTGCCAGCAGCGTTCAGGGAACGGACTACGAGCAGTACTTC. Translating gives CASSVQGTDYEQYF. V usage is TRBV9 and J usage is TRBJ2-7; TRBD1 might be the D (5 bases). The CDR3 spans 14 residues. Between the trimmed V and J ends, which lost 2 bases and 3 bases, there was a span of 12 bases. Looked up from germline, CDR1 is SGDLS and CDR2 is YYNGEE. The variable domain in full, with the rest retrieved from reference TRBV9 and TRBJ2-7, is DSGVTQTPKHLITATGQRVTLRCSPRSGDLSVYWYQQSLDQGLQFLIQYYNGEERAKGNILERFSAQQFPDLHSELNLSSLELGDSALYFCASSVQGTDYEQYFGPGTRLTVT.

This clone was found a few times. CDR3 DNA sequence: TGTGCCAGCAGCGGCCGGACAGTTAACACTGAAGCTTTCTTT. Translated: CASSGRTVNTEAFF. This chain uses TRBV7-9 with TRBJ1-1, with a weak D call TRBD1 (6 bases). V was cut by 5 bases and J by 2 bases, with 12 bases left in between. The CDR3 sequence is 14 residues long. Germline V CDR1 and CDR2: SEHNR, FQNEAQ (reference sequence).

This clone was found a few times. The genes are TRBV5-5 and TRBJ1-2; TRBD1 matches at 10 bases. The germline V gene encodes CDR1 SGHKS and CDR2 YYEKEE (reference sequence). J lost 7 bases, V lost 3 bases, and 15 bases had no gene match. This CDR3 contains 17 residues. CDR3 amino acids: CASSSYPRTGGASGYTF. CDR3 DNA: TGTGCCAGCAGCTCGTACCCTCGGACAGGGGGGGCCTCTGGCTACACCTTC.

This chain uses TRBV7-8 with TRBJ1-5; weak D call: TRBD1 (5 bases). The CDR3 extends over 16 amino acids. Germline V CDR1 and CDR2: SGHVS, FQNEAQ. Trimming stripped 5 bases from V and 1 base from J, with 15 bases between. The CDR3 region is CASSRVGGLSNQPQHF. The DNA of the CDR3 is TGTGCCAGCAGCCGGGTGGGGGGATTGAGCAATCAGCCCCAGCATTTT.

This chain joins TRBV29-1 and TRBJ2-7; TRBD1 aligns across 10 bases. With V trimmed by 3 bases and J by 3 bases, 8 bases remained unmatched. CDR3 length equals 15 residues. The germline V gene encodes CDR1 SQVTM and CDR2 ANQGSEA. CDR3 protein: CSVDFGTGAIYEQYF. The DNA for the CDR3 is TGCAGCGTTGATTTTGGGACAGGGGCAATCTACGAGCAGTACTTC.

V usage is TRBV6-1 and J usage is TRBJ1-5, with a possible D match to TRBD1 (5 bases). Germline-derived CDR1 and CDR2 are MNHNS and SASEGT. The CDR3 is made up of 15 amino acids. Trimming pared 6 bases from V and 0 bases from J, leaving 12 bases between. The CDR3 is CASSRPGSSNQPQHF. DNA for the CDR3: TGTGCCAGCAGCAGACCAGGGTCTAGCAATCAGCCCCAGCATTTT.

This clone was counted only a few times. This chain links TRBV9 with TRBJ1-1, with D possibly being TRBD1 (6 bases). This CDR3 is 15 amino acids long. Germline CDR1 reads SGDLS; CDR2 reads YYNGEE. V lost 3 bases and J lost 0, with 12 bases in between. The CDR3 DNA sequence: TGTGCCAGCAGCGCTCGGACAGCACTGAACACTGAAGCTTTCTTT. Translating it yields CASSARTALNTEAFF.

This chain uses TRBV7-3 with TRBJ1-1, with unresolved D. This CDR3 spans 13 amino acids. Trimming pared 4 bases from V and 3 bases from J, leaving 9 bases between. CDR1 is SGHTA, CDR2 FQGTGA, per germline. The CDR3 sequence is CASSSTRDTEAFF. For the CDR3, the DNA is TGTGCCAGCAGCTCTACTAGGGACACTGAAGCTTTCTTT.

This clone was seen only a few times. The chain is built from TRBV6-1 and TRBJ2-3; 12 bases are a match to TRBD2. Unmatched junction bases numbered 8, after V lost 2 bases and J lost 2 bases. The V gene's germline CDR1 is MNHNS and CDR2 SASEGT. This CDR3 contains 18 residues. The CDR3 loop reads CASSEILAGGGHTDTQYF. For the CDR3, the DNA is TGTGCCAGCAGTGAAATCCTAGCGGGGGGGGGCCACACAGATACGCAGTATTTT.

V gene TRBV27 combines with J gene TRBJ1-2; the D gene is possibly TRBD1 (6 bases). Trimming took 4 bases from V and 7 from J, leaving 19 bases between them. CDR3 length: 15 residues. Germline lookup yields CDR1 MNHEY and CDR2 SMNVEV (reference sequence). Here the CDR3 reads CASSSYPSGVGGYTF. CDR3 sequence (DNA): TGTGCCAGCAGTTCCTACCCATCAGGGGTGGGTGGCTACACCTTC.

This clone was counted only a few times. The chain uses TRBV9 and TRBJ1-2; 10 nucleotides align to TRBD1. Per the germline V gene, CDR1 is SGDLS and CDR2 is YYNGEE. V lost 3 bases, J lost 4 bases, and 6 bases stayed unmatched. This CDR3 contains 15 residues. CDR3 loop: CASSGQGAEVYGYTF. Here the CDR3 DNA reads TGTGCCAGCAGCGGACAGGGGGCGGAGGTCTATGGCTACACCTTC.